Listed here are 10 T cell receptor beta chains from one sample, sequenced in a study of T cells in Graves' hyperthyroidism and ophthalmopathy. RNA transcripts provided the source from which TCR beta CDR3 regions were amplified. HTBI primers drove first-round RT-PCR of the TCR CDR3. TCRdb called the multiplex PCR reads again in MiXCR, with one record for every CDR3 protein. The sample lists hundreds of thousands of distinct CDR3 sequences, about a sixth occurring once. What was sequenced was blood. Receptors were obtained from a woman aged 35 to 49 with Graves' ophthalmopathy.

The genes are TRBV7-2 and TRBJ2-7, with TRBD2 matching 8 bases. V dropped 3 bases and J dropped 2; count of bases not matched to a gene: 9. This CDR3 is 16 amino acids long. Germline CDR1 SGHTA, CDR2 FQGNSA. CDR3 residues: CASSFLAGFVPYEQYF. Here the CDR3 DNA reads TGTGCCAGCAGCTTCTTAGCGGGGTTCGTTCCCTACGAGCAGTACTTC. The complete variable domain, with remaining parts taken from reference TRBV7-2 and TRBJ2-7, reads GAGVSQSPSNKVTEKGKDVELRCDPISGHTALYWYRQSLGQGLEFLIYFQGNSAPDKSGLPSDRFSAERTGGSVSTLTIQRTQQEDSAVYLCASSFLAGFVPYEQYFGPGTRLTVT.

The chain recombines TRBV5-1 with TRBJ1-2; D ambiguous. Trimming took off 0 bases at V and 4 bases at J, with 19 bases between the two ends. This CDR3 has 17 amino acids. The germline CDR1 and CDR2 sequences are SGHRS and YFSETQ. CDR3 in amino acids: CASSLGRTAPNTYGYTF. CDR3 in DNA: TGCGCCAGCAGCTTGGGACGAACCGCCCCAAATACCTATGGCTACACCTTC.

Only a few counts were recorded for this clonotype. As DNA, the CDR3 is TGTGCCAGCAGTTACTCCGACGCGGGAACCGGGGAGCTGTTTTTT. The encoded protein is CASSYSDAGTGELFF. The rearrangement joins TRBV6-2 or TRBV6-3 to TRBJ2-2; perhaps TRBD2 as D (6 bases). The germline V and J ends were trimmed by 0 bases and 5 bases, with 10 bases remaining between them. Germline-derived CDR1 and CDR2 are MNHEY and SVGEGT. The CDR3 sequence is 15 residues long.

This clonotype appeared many times. This sequence joins TRBV2 and TRBJ1-4, with D perhaps matching TRBD1 (5 bases). V lost 3 bases, J lost 0 bases, and 8 bases lay in between. Germline CDR1 SNHLY, CDR2 FYNNEI. This CDR3 has 15 amino acids. For the CDR3, the DNA is TGTGCCAGCAGTGATCCGACAGCAACTAATGAAAAACTGTTTTTT. Residues: CASSDPTATNEKLFF.

This clonotype was counted at least ten times. The chain employs TRBV5-1 and TRBJ2-3; 8 bases line up with TRBD2. Germline assignment: CDR1 SGHRS and CDR2 YFSETQ. Trimming took 0 bases from V and 2 from J; bases not matched to a gene: 5. This CDR3 is built from 16 residues. The CDR3 sequence: CASSLEGGGITDTQYF. The DNA of the CDR3 is TGCGCCAGCAGCTTGGAAGGCGGGGGGATCACAGATACGCAGTATTTT.

The V gene is TRBV2, the J gene TRBJ1-4, with D perhaps matching TRBD1 (5 bases). This CDR3 spans 15 amino acids. The germline gives CDR1 SNHLY, CDR2 FYNNEI. V lost 5 bases and J 5 bases, leaving 15 bases between the germline ends. CDR3 nucleotides: TGTGCCAGCAGTCCCAGTGACAGTAACAATGAAAAACTGTTTTTT. Its translation: CASSPSDSNNEKLFF.

In its sample, this clonotype was seen many times. The genes are TRBV20-1 and TRBJ2-7; possible D gene TRBD2, 6 bases. The CDR3 runs 15 residues. CDR1 is DFQATT and CDR2 is SNEGSKA in the germline V gene (reference sequence). V lost 0 bases, J lost 0 bases, and 12 bases lay in between. This chain's CDR3 is CSARDSGTHSYEQYF. The DNA of the CDR3 is TGCAGTGCTAGAGATTCCGGGACTCACTCCTACGAGCAGTACTTC.

This clonotype was seen many times. The chain is built from TRBV3-1 and TRBJ1-2; D is unclear. Germline values: CDR1 LGHDT, CDR2 YNNKEL (reference sequence). This CDR3 spans 11 amino acids. Trimming stripped 6 bases from V and 5 bases from J, with 7 bases between. CDR3 region: CASRSYYGYTF. DNA for the CDR3: TGTGCCAGCAGGTCCTATTATGGCTACACCTTC.

The chain has TRBV7-8 and TRBJ2-2; no definite D call. The CDR3 is made up of 16 amino acids. V lost 5 bases and J 1 base, leaving 14 bases between the germline ends. Germline-derived CDR1 and CDR2 are SGHVS and FQNEAQ. CDR3 DNA: TGTGCCAGCAGCCCTACCCCAAGTAGGAACACCGGGGAGCTGTTTTTT. Translating it yields CASSPTPSRNTGELFF.

The chain couples TRBV19 to TRBJ2-1; D unclear. The CDR3 totals 14 residues. Germline CDR1 and CDR2: LNHDA and SQIVND (reference sequence). The V end was cut by 0 bases, the J end by 4 bases, with 7 bases between. CDR3 protein: CASSIEAAYNEQFF. The CDR3 coding sequence is TGTGCCAGTAGTATAGAGGCAGCTTACAATGAGCAGTTCTTC. Combining the CDR3 with reference TRBV19 and TRBJ2-1 gives the whole variable domain DGGITQSPKYLFRKEGQNVTLSCEQNLNHDAMYWYRQDPGQGLRLIYYSQIVNDFQKGDIAEGYSVSREKKESFPLTVTSAQKNPTAFYLCASSIEAAYNEQFFGPGTRLTVL.